This is a list of T cell receptor beta chains from one sample in a study of cytomegalovirus exposure and HLA in healthy donors. The method was immunoSEQ multiplex PCR; TCRdb's version includes in-frame clones alone and lacks a portion of them. The top ten clones hold approximately 5% of a sample with 60,000 to 65,000 clones, 85% to 95% of them seen once. The sample consisted of PBMCs. The receptors were sampled from a woman aged 18-29 years in good health and CMV-seropositive. Each CDR3 is given with its conserved first and last residue. D genes are given only for firm matches. Rows give clone size only sometimes, using once, few, many, or a class for an expanded clone.

clone size,J gene,V gene,D gene,CDR3 DNA,CDR3 protein
NA,TRBJ2-3,TRBV7-3,NA,TGTGCCAGCAGCTTAGGTGGACAGCCTAGCACAGATACGCAGTATTTT,CASSLGGQPSTDTQYF
NA,TRBJ1-4,TRBV6-1,NA,TGTGCCAGCAGCCGGAGGGATAATGAAAAACTGTTTTTT,CASSRRDNEKLFF
NA,TRBJ2-2,TRBV4-1,NA,TGCGCCAGCAGCCAATCCCGTGACAGACCCCTTACCGGGGAGCTGTTTTTT,CASSQSRDRPLTGELFF
NA,TRBJ2-7,TRBV18,TRBD2,TGTGCCAGCTCACCAGGGGCGGGAGGGGTCTACGAGCAGTACTTC,CASSPGAGGVYEQYF
NA,TRBJ2-7,TRBV4-1,NA,TGCGCCAGCAGCCAAGAATGGGCAGCTACCTACGAGCAGTACTTC,CASSQEWAATYEQYF
once,TRBJ1-2,TRBV27,NA,TGTGCCAGCAGTTTAGACGGGAACTATGGCTACACCTTC,CASSLDGNYGYTF
NA,TRBJ2-5,TRBV27,NA,TGTGCCAGCAGTTTACCCCCCTGGTCCCGGGGGACCCAGTACTTC,CASSLPPWSRGTQYF
NA,TRBJ2-5,TRBV7-2,TRBD2,TGTGCCAGCAGCTTAGTGTTCGGGACTAGAGGAGAGACCCAGTACTTC,CASSLVFGTRGETQYF
NA,TRBJ2-2,TRBV25-1,NA,TGTGCCAGCAGTTCTCCCGGGGAAACCGGGGAGCTGTTTTTT,CASSSPGETGELFF
few,TRBJ2-7,TRBV30,NA,TGTGCCTGGACGGCAGGCCCCTACGAGCAGTACTTC,CAWTAGPYEQYF
NA,TRBJ1-6,TRBV4-2,TRBD1,TGTGCCAGCAGTCCTAACAGGGGACCTAATTCACCCCTCCACTTT,CASSPNRGPNSPLHF
NA,TRBJ1-2,TRBV5-4,TRBD1,TGTGCCAGCATCCTGGACAGGGGCACCAGGGGTGGCTACACCTTC,CASILDRGTRGGYTF
NA,TRBJ2-6,TRBV25-1,NA,TGTGCCAGCAGGCAGGCGAGCTCTGGGGCCAACGTCCTGACTTTC,CASRQASSGANVLTF
NA,TRBJ2-1,TRBV19,TRBD2,TGTGCCAGTAGTAGCGGCGGGAGCTCCTACAATGAGCAGTTCTTC,CASSSGGSSYNEQFF
NA,TRBJ1-1,TRBV7-8,TRBD1,TGTGCCAGCAGCTTCCCAGGGGGGAACACTGAAGCTTTCTTT,CASSFPGGNTEAFF
once,TRBJ2-5,TRBV27,NA,TGTGCCAGCGGACAAGGGAGCGGGGAGACCCAGTACTTC,CASGQGSGETQYF
NA,TRBJ1-3,TRBV6-6,TRBD1,TGTGCCAGCGGTGGGACAGGGGGCGTAGACACCATATATTTT,CASGGTGGVDTIYF
once,TRBJ1-2,TRBV28,NA,TGTGCCAGCAGTTCCCCCTCGGGGGAGGGGGCTAACTATGGCTACACCTTC,CASSSPSGEGANYGYTF
NA,TRBJ2-5,TRBV7-7,NA,TGTGCTAGCAGCCGTACTAGGTCGGAGACCCAGTACTTC,CASSRTRSETQYF